A single TCR beta chain is shown here with its context. With V trimmed by 7 bases and J by 1 base, 16 bases remained unmatched. Germline CDR1 and CDR2: ENHRY and SYGVKD. The CDR3 covers 19 residues. This library used roughly 400 ng RNA and molecular barcoded adaptors spanning alpha/delta and beta/gamma chains. MiXCR, applied by TCRdb to the reads, yields one record per CDR3 protein. The table records about 57,000 distinct CDR3 sequences, approximately 13% of them present only once. The data derive from a study of read filtering for tumor transcriptome and immune sequencing. The overall study: Revised staging placed 8 or 9 patients in R-ISS I, 15 to 20 in II, 6 or 7 in III.

The clonotype was recovered from a donor over 35 with multiple myeloma. The chain carries TRBV10-3 and TRBJ2-5, with TRBD2 matching over 12 bases. The sequenced sample was a population of CD138-negative cells sorted from bone marrow. The CDR3 DNA reads TGTGCCATCAAGCCCCACGCTAGCGGGAGGGGGGCTCCCCAAGAGACCCAGTACTTC. This sequence encodes CAIKPHASGRGAPQETQYF.